These 4 T cell receptor beta chains were sequenced from one sample in a study of blood T cell repertoires in COVID-19. The data were produced by immunoSEQ multiplex PCR, yet TCRdb's version contains in-frame clones alone and is incomplete. The data hold roughly 43,000 clones, with 82% observed a single time. Source material: peripheral blood. These receptors were collected from a woman in her sixties with acute or convalescent COVID-19.

The rearrangement uses TRBV24-1 and TRBJ1-2; D unclear. The CDR3 runs 14 residues. Trimming left V 3 bases short and J 7 bases short, with 14 bases between. Per the germline V gene, CDR1 is KGHDR and CDR2 is SFDVKD. The CDR3 loop is CATSDPRRGSGYTF. CDR3 nucleotide sequence: TGTGCCACCAGTGATCCTCGAAGAGGCTCTGGCTACACCTTC.

This chain connects TRBV4-1 to TRBJ2-3; tentatively, D is TRBD2 (7 bases). Deletions cut 2 bases from V and 6 bases from J, with 15 bases between. CDR3 size: 15 residues. CDR1 is MGHRA and CDR2 is YSYEKL in the germline V gene. The DNA for the CDR3 is TGCGCCAGCAGCCAAAGGGGCGGGGGCCCCGATACGCAGTATTTT. Encoded protein: CASSQRGGGPDTQYF.

The genes are TRBV5-1 and TRBJ2-7, with TRBD2 matching over 10 bases. Germline V gene data show CDR1 as SGHRS and CDR2 as YFSETQ. There are 15 residues in the CDR3. The junction had 11 bases not matched to a gene; V was cut back by 4 bases and J by 7 bases. The DNA for the CDR3 is TGCGCCAGCAGCCCTTCTAGCGGGGGAACAGGGGAGCAGTACTTC. Residues: CASSPSSGGTGEQYF.

Concerning this clone itself: The same CDR3 is also encoded by other DNA sequences in this sample. The chain uses TRBV15 and TRBJ2-3, with a weak D call TRBD2 (6 bases). The CDR3 loop spans 14 amino acids. Trimming cost V 1 base and J 3 bases, with 8 bases left between them. Per germline, CDR1 LNHNV and CDR2 YYDKDF (reference sequence). CDR3 nucleotide sequence: TGTGCCACCAGCAGAGTAGGAGGGACAGATACGCAGTATTTT. As protein: CATSRVGGTDTQYF.